Listed below are T cell receptor beta chains from one sample, sequenced in a study of T cell changes during pregnancy in multiple sclerosis. Assay: immunoSEQ multiplex PCR; the TCRdb copy retains only in-frame clones and omits some. The repertoire holds approximately 50,000 clones, with about nine tenths as singletons. The source was peripheral blood, collected in the third trimester of pregnancy. The receptors stem from a female donor in good health, enrolled as a control in a pregnancy study. CDR3s include the opening cysteine and the closing phenylalanine or tryptophan. D genes are given only for firm matches. Size is stated for part of the rows, as once, few or many counts, or as a class when the clone is expanded.

TRBJ2-3,TRBV6-4,.,.,CASSDSQGTDTQYF,TGTGCCAGCAGTGACTCCCAGGGGACAGATACGCAGTATTTT
TRBJ2-1,TRBV27,TRBD1,once,CASRGQGAYNEQFF,TGTGCCAGCCGCGGACAGGGAGCCTACAATGAGCAGTTCTTC
TRBJ2-2,TRBV15,.,.,CATSSQEGNTGELFF,TGTGCCACCAGCAGCCAGGAGGGGAACACCGGGGAGCTGTTTTTT
TRBJ2-2,TRBV19,.,.,CASSIYGGANTGELFF,TGTGCCAGTAGTATTTACGGCGGGGCAAACACCGGGGAGCTGTTTTTT
TRBJ1-2,TRBV6-5,.,few,CASSYAGFYGYTF,TGTGCCAGCAGTTACGCAGGGTTCTATGGCTACACCTTC
TRBJ2-7,TRBV5-1,.,.,CASSLSTTAIRSYEQYF,TGCGCCAGCAGCTTGTCAACGACAGCGATCAGATCCTACGAGCAGTACTTC
TRBJ1-2,TRBV6-5,TRBD1,.,CASSPDRTYGYTF,TGTGCCAGCAGTCCGGACAGGACTTATGGCTACACCTTC
TRBJ1-5,TRBV7-9,.,once,CASSSGGGVINQPQHF,TGTGCCAGCAGCTCCGGCGGGGGCGTGATCAATCAGCCCCAGCATTTT
TRBJ2-5,TRBV7-9,TRBD1,.,CASSLGGQRGETQYF,TGTGCCAGCAGCTTAGGGGGACAGCGCGGGGAGACCCAGTACTTC
TRBJ1-2,TRBV29-1,TRBD1,.,CSVRTGGRDGYTF,TGCAGCGTACGAACAGGGGGCCGGGATGGCTACACCTTC
TRBJ1-3,TRBV13,.,.,CASRFKQGTGSTIYF,TGTGCCAGCAGGTTCAAACAGGGAACTGGAAGCACCATATATTTT
TRBJ1-5,TRBV27,.,.,CASHPGGEWSSNQPQHF,TGTGCCAGCCATCCTGGAGGGGAGTGGTCGAGCAATCAGCCCCAGCATTTT
TRBJ2-3,TRBV5-1,TRBD1,.,CASSPGQGSDTQYF,TGCGCCAGCAGCCCGGGACAGGGATCTGATACGCAGTATTTT
TRBJ2-1,TRBV5-6,.,.,CASSMGGGGAYNEQFF,TGTGCCAGCAGCATGGGTGGCGGAGGGGCTTACAATGAGCAGTTCTTC
TRBJ1-4,TRBV5-1,.,.,CASSLGGTTNEKLFF,TGCGCCAGCAGCTTGGGAGGGACAACTAATGAAAAACTGTTTTTT
TRBJ2-7,TRBV9,.,.,CASSVDPGGQTYEQYF,TGTGCCAGCAGCGTAGACCCAGGAGGACAGACCTACGAGCAGTACTTC
TRBJ1-1,TRBV30,.,.,CAWSVQSDTEAFF,TGTGCCTGGAGTGTGCAGTCTGACACTGAAGCTTTCTTT
TRBJ1-2,TRBV30,TRBD1,.,CAWSTGEMRGYTF,TGTGCCTGGAGTACAGGGGAAATGAGGGGCTACACCTTC
TRBJ1-2,TRBV11-2,.,.,CASSPTGPSYGYTF,TGTGCCAGCAGCCCCACAGGGCCCTCATATGGCTACACCTTC
TRBJ2-2,TRBV6-4,TRBD2,.,CASSDSAGKPTGELFF,TGTGCCAGCAGTGACTCAGCGGGGAAGCCCACCGGGGAGCTGTTTTTT
TRBJ2-5,TRBV7-8,TRBD2,.,CASSLGLAGDSETQYF,TGTGCCAGCAGCTTAGGACTAGCGGGAGATTCAGAGACCCAGTACTTC
TRBJ2-2,TRBV11-2,TRBD2,.,CASSLVGLAENTGELFF,TGTGCCAGCAGCTTAGTTGGACTAGCGGAGAACACCGGGGAGCTGTTTTTT
TRBJ2-2,TRBV9,.,.,CASSGLARGSGELFF,TGTGCCAGCAGCGGGCTAGCGCGGGGTTCCGGGGAGCTGTTTTTT
TRBJ2-5,TRBV7-9,.,.,CASSRSTGTQETQYF,TGTGCCAGCAGCCGATCCACAGGAACCCAAGAGACCCAGTACTTC
TRBJ2-3,TRBV11-2,TRBD2,.,CASSLRLADPTDTQYF,TGTGCCAGCAGCTTACGGCTAGCGGATCCCACAGATACGCAGTATTTT
TRBJ2-3,TRBV6-5,.,.,CASSYGTNTDTQYF,TGTGCCAGCAGTTATGGCACGAACACAGATACGCAGTATTTT
TRBJ1-1,TRBV9,.,.,CASSVAARQLNTEAFF,TGTGCCAGCAGCGTAGCCGCCCGACAGTTGAACACTGAAGCTTTCTTT
TRBJ2-4,TRBV29-1,.,.,CSVEWADIQYF,TGCAGCGTTGAGTGGGCAGACATTCAGTACTTC
TRBJ2-1,TRBV10-2,TRBD2,once,CASSARTSGRRDEQFF,TGCGCCAGCAGTGCCCGGACTAGCGGGAGACGAGATGAGCAGTTCTTC
TRBJ2-3,TRBV7-9,TRBD2,.,CASSFPASGGADTQYF,TGTGCCAGCAGCTTCCCGGCGAGCGGGGGGGCAGATACGCAGTATTTT
TRBJ1-2,TRBV19,.,.,CASKQGVKGYTF,TGTGCCAGTAAACAGGGAGTAAAAGGCTACACCTTC
TRBJ2-3,TRBV7-9,TRBD1,.,CASSPGTGGADTQYF,TGTGCCAGCAGCCCCGGGACAGGGGGCGCGGATACGCAGTATTTT
TRBJ1-2,TRBV5-1,.,once,CASSFGEFYGYTF,TGCGCCAGCAGTTTTGGGGAGTTCTATGGCTACACCTTC
TRBJ2-3,TRBV10-3,TRBD1,.,CAISIQGTDTQYF,TGTGCCATCAGTATACAGGGGACAGATACGCAGTATTTT
TRBJ1-2,TRBV6-5,TRBD1,.,CASSLDRFGYTF,TGTGCCAGCAGTTTGGACAGGTTTGGCTACACCTTC
TRBJ1-4,TRBV6-5,TRBD1,.,CASSYQSGGAEKLFF,TGTGCCAGCAGTTACCAGTCAGGGGGCGCAGAAAAACTGTTTTTT
TRBJ2-1,TRBV7-2,TRBD2,.,CATVAGGLNEQFF,TGTGCCACCGTAGCGGGGGGGCTGAATGAGCAGTTCTTC
TRBJ2-7,TRBV6-6,.,.,CASSTLGMYEQYF,TGTGCCAGCAGTACTCTCGGGATGTACGAGCAGTACTTC
TRBJ1-2,TRBV25-1,.,.,CASTTQGFYGYTF,TGTGCCAGCACTACTCAGGGGTTCTATGGCTACACCTTC
TRBJ1-2,TRBV19,.,.,CASSIQAGGGNYGYTF,TGTGCCAGTAGTATCCAGGCGGGAGGTGGCAACTATGGCTACACCTTC
TRBJ1-2,TRBV2,TRBD1,once,CASSVLRSGQGLFYTF,TGTGCCAGCAGTGTATTGAGATCGGGACAGGGACTCTTCTACACCTTC
TRBJ1-1,TRBV25-1,TRBD1,.,CASSEYPGTGRTEAFF,TGTGCCAGCAGTGAATACCCTGGGACAGGGAGAACTGAAGCTTTCTTT
TRBJ2-7,TRBV18,.,.,CASSPPNGKVYEQYF,TGTGCCAGCTCACCACCGAACGGGAAAGTCTACGAGCAGTACTTC
TRBJ2-2,TRBV11-2,TRBD1,.,CASSPRDRGYAGELFF,TGTGCCAGCAGCCCCCGGGACAGGGGCTACGCCGGGGAGCTGTTTTTT
TRBJ1-1,TRBV4-3,.,.,CASSQGESAGYQAFF,TGCGCCAGCAGCCAAGGGGAGTCTGCGGGGTACCAAGCTTTCTTT
TRBJ2-6,TRBV13,.,.,CASSLSGTGSGANVLTF,TGTGCCAGCAGCTTATCAGGGACTGGGTCTGGGGCCAACGTCCTGACTTTC
TRBJ1-2,TRBV30,.,.,CAWSVGGSYGYTF,TGTGCCTGGAGTGTGGGAGGGTCCTATGGCTACACCTTC
TRBJ1-4,TRBV5-1,TRBD1,.,CASSLVSRGYELFF,TGCGCCAGCAGCTTGGTTTCCAGGGGGTACGAACTGTTTTTT
TRBJ1-2,TRBV2,.,.,CASSEAGVYGYTF,TGTGCCAGCAGTGAGGCAGGGGTTTATGGCTACACCTTC
TRBJ2-3,TRBV7-8,TRBD2,.,CASSWESSGPATDTQYF,TGTGCCAGCAGCTGGGAGTCTAGCGGCCCCGCTACAGATACGCAGTATTTT
TRBJ1-1,TRBV29-1,TRBD1,.,CSHYRGNTEAFF,TGCAGCCATTACAGGGGGAACACTGAAGCTTTCTTT
TRBJ2-6,TRBV7-9,TRBD1,.,CASYRTGEANVLTF,TGTGCCAGCTACAGGACAGGGGAGGCCAACGTCCTGACTTTC
TRBJ1-4,TRBV30,.,.,CAWRLLDSASEKLFF,TGTGCCTGGAGGCTCCTGGACAGCGCCTCTGAAAAACTGTTTTTT
TRBJ1-2,TRBV19,.,.,CASRGGVQANYGYTF,TGTGCCAGTCGGGGCGGGGTTCAAGCTAACTATGGCTACACCTTC
TRBJ2-1,TRBV4-1,.,.,CASSQVPRSSYNEQFF,TGCGCCAGCAGCCAAGTCCCCCGTAGCTCCTACAATGAGCAGTTCTTC
TRBJ2-1,TRBV29-1,TRBD2,.,CSGTGLAGGGEQFF,TGCAGCGGGACGGGACTAGCGGGAGGTGGTGAGCAGTTCTTC
TRBJ1-1,TRBV27,.,.,CASSLSGGMSTEAFF,TGTGCCAGCAGTTTATCGGGGGGGATGAGCACTGAAGCTTTCTTT